The 26 T cell receptor beta chains below were found in one sample sequenced in a study of T cell repertoires in cytomegalovirus infection. A single record per CDR3 protein comes from TCRdb applying MiXCR to the reads. The top ten hold less than 10% of the sample, which has approximately 97,000 distinct CDR3 sequences, 16% seen once. Sequencing used PBMCs. These receptors were collected from a human donor in good health (CMV status not recorded). Some clones in this sample may be carry-over from other donors' samples.

This clonotype was observed at least ten times. The rearrangement links TRBV7-6 to TRBJ2-6; D is uncertain. Trimming removed 1 base at V and 3 bases at J, with 7 bases between. The germline V gene has CDR1 SGHVS and CDR2 FNYEAQ. CDR3 length equals 15 residues. CDR3: CASSLGLVGANVLTF. The CDR3, as DNA: TGTGCCAGCAGCTTAGGTCTAGTTGGGGCCAACGTCCTGACTTTC.

The sample holds a few counts of this clonotype. The chain uses TRBV29-1 and TRBJ1-5, with D maybe TRBD1 (6 bases). Germline CDR1 is SQVTM and CDR2 is ANQGSEA. V lost 8 bases and J 2 bases, leaving 10 bases between the germline ends. This CDR3 spans 12 amino acids. The CDR3, as DNA: TGCAGCTACAGGGCAGGCAATCAGCCCCAGCATTTT. This encodes CSYRAGNQPQHF.

This clonotype has just a few counts. V gene TRBV12-3 or TRBV12-4 combines with J gene TRBJ1-2; possible D gene TRBD1, 6 bases. There are 14 residues in the CDR3. The ends were cut back, 5 bases at V and 2 bases at J, with 12 bases in the middle. The CDR3 DNA is TGTGCCAGCAGTCCCGGGACACCAAACTATGGCTACACCTTC. The encoded protein is CASSPGTPNYGYTF.

This clonotype has a handful of counts. The V and J genes are TRBV15 and TRBJ1-3; unclear D gene. The V and J ends lost 5 bases and 4 bases respectively, with 15 bases between them. The germline CDR1 and CDR2 sequences are LNHNV and YYDKDF (reference sequence). CDR3 length: 15 residues. CDR3 in DNA: TGTGCCACCAGCCTAAAAGAGCGGCTCGGAAACACCATATATTTT. Translation gives CATSLKERLGNTIYF.

This clonotype was recorded a few times. The chain recombines TRBV7-2 with TRBJ1-2; possible D gene TRBD1, 6 bases. Trimming took 5 bases from V and 3 from J, leaving 13 bases between them. CDR1 SGHTA and CDR2 FQGNSA come from the germline V gene. The CDR3 sequence is 14 residues long. The CDR3 DNA reads TGTGCCAGCAGCCAGGGACAAGGTTACTATGGCTACACCTTC. It encodes CASSQGQGYYGYTF.

This clonotype was counted at least ten times. This chain connects TRBV7-2 to TRBJ1-4; a weak D match, TRBD1 (6 bases). Per the germline V gene, CDR1 is SGHTA and CDR2 is FQGNSA. With 1 base removed from V and 6 bases from J, the gap between germline ends came to 9 bases. The CDR3 loop spans 14 amino acids. DNA of the CDR3: TGTGCCAGCAGCTTAGGGGGACATTATGAAAAACTGTTTTTT. As protein: CASSLGGHYEKLFF.

Turning to this clonotype: Given a much more abundant clone one base away, this may be a read error. The CDR3 loop reads CASSRVAGGLMNEQFF. DNA for the CDR3: TGTGCCAGCAGTCGAGTAGCGGGGGGCCTTATGAATGAGCAGTTCTTC. The chain is built from TRBV12-3 or TRBV12-4 and TRBJ2-1, with 10 bases that match TRBD2. This CDR3 contains 16 residues. V was pared by 5 bases and J by 7 bases, with 11 bases of the junction left unmatched.

CDR3: CSVATGFYGYTF. CDR3 coding DNA: TGCAGCGTTGCAACGGGATTCTATGGCTACACCTTC. The V and J genes are TRBV29-1 and TRBJ1-2, with D unclear. The CDR3 contains 12 residues. Per germline, CDR1 SQVTM and CDR2 ANQGSEA. Deletions cut 4 bases from V and 4 bases from J, with 10 bases between.

V usage is TRBV19 and J usage is TRBJ2-1; D unclear. From germline, CDR1 is LNHDA and CDR2 SQIVND (reference sequence). CDR3 size: 17 residues. V lost 5 bases, J lost 5 bases, and 22 bases lay in between. The CDR3 sequence: CASSLRGPATAHNEQFF. The CDR3 DNA reads TGTGCCAGTAGTTTGAGAGGTCCGGCAACGGCTCACAATGAGCAGTTCTTC.

This clonotype has a handful of counts. This chain connects TRBV5-8 to TRBJ2-7, with 8 bases aligning to TRBD2. The CDR3 is 18 residues long. Unmatched junction bases numbered 16, after V lost 5 bases and J lost 0 bases. Per the germline V gene, CDR1 is SGHTS and CDR2 is YDEGEE. Here the CDR3 DNA reads TGTGCCAGCAGACGAACCCCTCCTAGCGGGCCCTCCTCCTACGAGCAGTACTTC. It codes for CASRRTPPSGPSSYEQYF.

The sample holds a few counts of this clonotype. The chain couples TRBV6-1 to TRBJ1-2; no definite D call. This CDR3 comprises 16 residues. Germline CDR1 and CDR2: MNHNS and SASEGT. Trimming took 6 bases from V and 0 from J, leaving 17 bases between them. DNA of the CDR3: TGTGCCAGCAGCCCCTATAATACCCCGACTAACTATGGCTACACCTTC. Protein sequence: CASSPYNTPTNYGYTF.

V usage is TRBV25-1 and J usage is TRBJ2-1, with a tentative D call TRBD2 (6 bases). Per the germline V gene, CDR1 is MGHDK and CDR2 is SYGVNS. This CDR3 is 16 amino acids long. The V gene lost 4 bases and the J gene lost 7 bases, with 20 bases spanning the gap. The CDR3 DNA follows: TGTGCCAGCAGTGCCGTGGGGACTCTTAAGGGGAATGAGCAGTTCTTC. This translates into CASSAVGTLKGNEQFF.

This clonotype was observed many times. The chain recombines TRBV20-1 with TRBJ2-3; 9 positions agree with TRBD2. In germline, CDR1 is DFQATT, CDR2 SNEGSKA (reference sequence). J was trimmed by 2 bases and V by 6 bases; bases with no gene match: 9. This CDR3 region has 15 residues. CDR3 bases: TGCAGTGCCCCAAGACTAGCGGAAACCACAGATACGCAGTATTTT. It translates to CSAPRLAETTDTQYF.

This chain uses TRBV5-6 with TRBJ2-1; D unresolved. The germline gives CDR1 SGHDT, CDR2 YYEEEE. Trimming removed 1 base at V and 2 bases at J, with 10 bases between. The CDR3 is 15 residues long. CDR3 sequence (DNA): TGTGCCAGCAGCTTGATAGCTAGAGCCTACAATGAGCAGTTCTTC. Translation: CASSLIARAYNEQFF.

The chain combines TRBV12-3 or TRBV12-4 with TRBJ1-5, with TRBD1 identical over 9 bases. This CDR3 spans 15 amino acids. The V segment lost 4 bases and the J segment 4 bases; nucleotides outside the gene matches: 5. The CDR3 coding sequence is TGTGCCAGCAGTTGTGGGACAGGGAAAAATCAGCCCCAGCATTTT. Its translation is CASSCGTGKNQPQHF.

The genes are TRBV12-3 or TRBV12-4 and TRBJ2-7; D not resolved. Deletions cut 2 bases from V and 1 base from J, with 12 bases between. The CDR3 runs to 15 residues. DNA for the CDR3: TGTGCCAGCAGTTTACGCACAGTCCCTTCCTACGAGCAGTACTTC. Amino acids: CASSLRTVPSYEQYF.

This clonotype was seen ten or more times. This chain connects TRBV7-2 to TRBJ2-5, with 8 bases identical to TRBD1. Per germline, CDR1 SGHTA and CDR2 FQGNSA. V trimming: 2 bases; J trimming: 5 bases; junction bases outside the gene matches: 4. The CDR3 is 14 amino acids. CDR3 nucleotides: TGTGCCAGCAGCTTACAGGGGGCCGGGGAGACCCAGTACTTC. Translating it yields CASSLQGAGETQYF.

This clonotype appeared many times. V gene TRBV7-2 combines with J gene TRBJ2-5; 7 bases line up with TRBD1. The CDR3 is 15 amino acids. The junction had 4 bases not matched to a gene; V was cut back by 1 base and J by 2 bases. From germline, CDR1 is SGHTA and CDR2 FQGNSA. CDR3 region: CASSLGSGGQETQYF. The CDR3 nucleotides read TGTGCCAGCAGCTTAGGGTCAGGGGGACAAGAGACCCAGTACTTC.

The sample holds many counts of this clonotype. The rearrangement uses TRBV5-4 and TRBJ1-1, with TRBD1 as a possible D gene (6 bases). Germline loops: CDR1 SGHNT, CDR2 YYREEE (reference sequence). V was trimmed by 4 bases and J by 4 bases, leaving 14 bases between them. The CDR3 extends over 14 amino acids. The CDR3 is CASSRWGGLTEAFF. CDR3 sequence (DNA): TGTGCCAGCAGCCGATGGGGGGGGCTCACTGAAGCTTTCTTT.

This clonotype was counted a few times. Written as DNA, the CDR3 is TGTGCCAGCAGTTCTTTCGACAGGGCAGGTGAAAAACTGTTTTTT. Its protein is CASSSFDRAGEKLFF. The rearrangement links TRBV12-3 or TRBV12-4 to TRBJ1-4; 7 bases align to TRBD1. The CDR3 spans 15 residues. The V and J ends lost 4 bases and 7 bases, in that order; junction bases with no gene match: 9.

This clonotype showed up many times. CDR3 bases: TGTGCCAGCTCACCAACGACAGGGGATCAGCCCCAGCATTTT. Translation: CASSPTTGDQPQHF. The V call is TRBV18, the J call TRBJ1-5, with 8 bases matching TRBD1. CDR3 length: 14 amino acids. Per germline, CDR1 KGHSH and CDR2 LQKENI. V shed 2 bases and J 5 bases; nucleotides not matched to a gene: 2. Using reference TRBV18 and TRBJ1-5 for the parts outside the CDR3, the full variable domain is NAGVMQNPRHLVRRRGQEARLRCSPMKGHSHVYWYRQLPEEGLKFMVYLQKENIIDESGMPKERFSAEFPKEGPSILRIQQVVRGDSAAYFCASSPTTGDQPQHFGDGTRLSIL.

The chain employs TRBV5-5 and TRBJ1-1; 7 bases align to TRBD1. The CDR3 covers 14 residues. The J segment lost 1 base and the V segment lost 3 bases, leaving 3 bases of the junction unmatched. Germline V gene sequence: CDR1 SGHKS, CDR2 YYEKEE (reference sequence). The CDR3 reads CASSSDRTNTEAFF. CDR3 DNA sequence: TGTGCCAGCAGCTCGGACAGGACGAACACTGAAGCTTTCTTT.

This clonotype was counted at least ten times. V is TRBV7-2 and J is TRBJ1-5, with TRBD1 matching over 8 bases. V was pared by 7 bases and J by 4 bases, with 3 bases of the junction left unmatched. The CDR3 has 13 residues. Germline CDR1 SGHTA, CDR2 FQGNSA. The CDR3 nucleotides read TGTGCCAGCACCCGGACAGGGAATCAGCCCCAGCATTTT. Translating it yields CASTRTGNQPQHF.

CDR3 region: CAISGQGAGEQYF. Written as DNA, the CDR3 is TGTGCCATCAGCGGACAGGGGGCAGGCGAGCAGTACTTC. This chain links TRBV10-3 with TRBJ2-7, with 11 bases lining up with TRBD1. There are 13 residues in the CDR3. V lost 6 bases and J lost 6; bases outside the gene matches: 4. The germline V gene encodes CDR1 ENHRY and CDR2 SYGVKD.

The chain is built from TRBV18 and TRBJ2-7; maybe TRBD2 (6 bases). Germline V gene lookup returns CDR1 KGHSH and CDR2 LQKENI. The V gene lost 6 bases and the J gene lost 4 bases, with 13 bases spanning the gap. CDR3 size: 13 residues. Here the CDR3 reads CASSSGGGYEQYF. CDR3 coding DNA: TGTGCCAGCTCTTCCGGAGGAGGGTACGAGCAGTACTTC. Supplemented by reference TRBV18 and TRBJ2-7, the full variable domain reads NAGVMQNPRHLVRRRGQEARLRCSPMKGHSHVYWYRQLPEEGLKFMVYLQKENIIDESGMPKERFSAEFPKEGPSILRIQQVVRGDSAAYFCASSSGGGYEQYFGPGTRLTVT.

Comments on this clonotype: A read error may explain this, as a much larger clone is one base away. The CDR3 reads CASSSYQEGEQYF. The CDR3 DNA reads as TGTGCCAGCAGTTCATATCAGGAAGGCGAGCAGTACTTC. The V and J genes are TRBV7-6 and TRBJ2-7; no clear D gene. This CDR3 region has 13 residues. V lost 6 bases and J lost 6, with 15 bases in between. Germline CDR1 reads SGHVS; CDR2 reads FNYEAQ.